The following is a TCR beta chain sequence with its context. Its antigen is not known. Compared with germline, one end of the junction differs, possibly owing to a read error. Germline CDR1 reads SGHAT; CDR2 reads FQNNGV. This CDR3 has 17 amino acids. The data are from a study of cytomegalovirus exposure and HLA in healthy donors. Whole-study context: The approximately 120 validation repertoires used the same platform as the 650 to 800 first-cohort repertoires, a later analysis reported. Study results and limitations: Cytomegalovirus association was assigned to approximately 180 TCR beta chains.

These donors were members of the approximately 120-subject validation cohort, a group separate from the approximately 670-subject first cohort. The data were produced by immunoSEQ multiplex PCR, yet TCRdb's version contains in-frame clones alone and is incomplete. The table lists 65,000 to 95,000 clones, approximately 94% of them singletons, with around 3.5% in the top ten. The TCR originated in a woman in her thirties in good health and CMV-seronegative. The V and J genes are TRBV11-2 and TRBJ2-1; TRBD2 might be the D (6 bases). Material for sequencing was PBMCs. CDR3 loop: CAGSLVQGGSSYNEQFF. The CDR3 coding sequence is TGTGCCGGCAGCTTAGTCCAGGGAGGCAGCTCCTACAATGAGCAGTTCTTC. The whole variable domain, filled in from reference TRBV11-2 and TRBJ2-1, reads EAGVAQSPRYKIIEKRQSVAFWCNPISGHATLYWYQQILGQGPKLLIQFQNNGVVDDSQLPKDRFSAERLKGVDSTLKIQPAKLEDSAVYLCAGSLVQGGSSYNEQFFGPGTRLTVL.